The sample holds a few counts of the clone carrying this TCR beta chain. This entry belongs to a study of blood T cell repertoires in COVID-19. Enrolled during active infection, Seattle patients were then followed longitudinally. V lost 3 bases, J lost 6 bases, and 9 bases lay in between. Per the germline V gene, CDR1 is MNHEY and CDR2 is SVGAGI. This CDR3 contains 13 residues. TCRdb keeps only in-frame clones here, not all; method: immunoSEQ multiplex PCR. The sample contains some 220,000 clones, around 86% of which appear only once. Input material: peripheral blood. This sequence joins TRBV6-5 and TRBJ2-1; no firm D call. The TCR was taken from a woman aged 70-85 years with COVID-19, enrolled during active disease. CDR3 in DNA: TGTGCCAGCAGTTATTCACTTAGCAATGAGCAGTTCTTC. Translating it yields CASSYSLSNEQFF.